The T cell receptor beta chain described here comes from a study of early T cells in non-severe SARS-CoV-2 infection. General study findings and limits: Database matching using VDJdb favored anti-spike CD8 responses, with private and CD4 specificities left missing.

Unique molecular identifiers tagged individual cDNA molecules. From the 5' RACE reads, TCRdb called clonotypes with MiXCR, one entry per CDR3 protein. The table shows tens of thousands of distinct CDR3 sequences, with 5.5% to 7.5% occurring only once. Worth noting for this clonotype: The antigen remains unidentified.

V was trimmed by 7 bases and J by 4 bases, leaving 11 bases between them. The germline gives CDR1 MNHEY, CDR2 SVGEGT. The CDR3 contains 13 residues. The rearrangement links TRBV6-2 or TRBV6-3 to TRBJ2-1, with D unclear. Sequenced material: whole blood. The receptor comes from an adult who was a healthcare worker with PCR-confirmed SARS-CoV-2 infection or an uninfected control (not recorded which). CDR3: CASIGYPYNEQFF. The CDR3, as DNA: TGTGCCAGCATAGGCTATCCTTACAATGAGCAGTTCTTC.